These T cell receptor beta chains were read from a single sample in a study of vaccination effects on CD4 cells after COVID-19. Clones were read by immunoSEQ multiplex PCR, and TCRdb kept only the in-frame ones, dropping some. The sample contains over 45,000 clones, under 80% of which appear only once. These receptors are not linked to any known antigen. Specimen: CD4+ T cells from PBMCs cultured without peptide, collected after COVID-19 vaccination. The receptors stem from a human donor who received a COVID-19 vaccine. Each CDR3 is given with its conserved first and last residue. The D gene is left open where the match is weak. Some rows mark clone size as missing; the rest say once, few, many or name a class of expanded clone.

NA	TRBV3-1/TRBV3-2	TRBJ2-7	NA	CASSQEVRTSYEQYF	TGTGCCAGCAGCCAAGAAGTGAGGACGTCCTACGAGCAGTACTTC
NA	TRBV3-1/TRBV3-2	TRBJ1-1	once	CASSQYRDRGTEAFF	TGTGCCAGCAGCCAGTACAGGGATAGGGGCACTGAAGCTTTCTTT
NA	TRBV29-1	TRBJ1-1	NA	CSADRQPNTEAFF	TGCAGCGCGGATCGACAGCCGAACACTGAAGCTTTCTTT
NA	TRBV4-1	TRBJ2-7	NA	CASSQGRASSYEQYF	TGCGCCAGCAGCCAAGGTAGGGCTAGCTCCTACGAGCAGTACTTC
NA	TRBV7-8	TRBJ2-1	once	CASRYRGIYNEQFF	TGTGCCAGCAGGTACCGGGGCATTTACAATGAGCAGTTCTTC
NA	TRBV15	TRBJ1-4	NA	CATSRASTNEKLFF	TGTGCCACCAGCAGGGCCTCAACTAATGAAAAACTGTTTTTT
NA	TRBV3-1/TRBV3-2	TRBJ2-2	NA	CASSRDTNTGELFF	TGTGCCAGCAGCCGGGACACAAACACCGGGGAGCTGTTTTTT
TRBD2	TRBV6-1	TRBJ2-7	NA	CASSELADSSYEQYF	TGTGCCAGCAGTGAACTAGCGGATAGCTCCTACGAGCAGTACTTC
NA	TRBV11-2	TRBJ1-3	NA	CASSRSLFSENTIYF	TGTGCCAGCAGCCGCTCCCTCTTTTCCGAAAACACCATATATTTT
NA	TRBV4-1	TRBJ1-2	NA	CASSQEQGPNYGYTF	TGCGCCAGCAGCCAAGAACAGGGCCCTAACTATGGCTACACCTTC
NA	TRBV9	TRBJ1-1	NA	CASSAEQGNTEAFF	TGTGCCAGCAGCGCCGAACAGGGAAACACTGAAGCTTTCTTT
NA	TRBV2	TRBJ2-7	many	CASSDVGSPEQYF	TGTGCCAGCAGTGACGTTGGGAGTCCCGAGCAGTACTTC
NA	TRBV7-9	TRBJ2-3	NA	CASSSRLEGLDTQYF	TGTGCCAGCAGCTCTCGTCTCGAGGGGTTGGATACGCAGTATTTT
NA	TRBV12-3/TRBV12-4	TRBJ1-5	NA	CASSFASNQPQHF	TGTGCCAGCAGTTTTGCCAGCAATCAGCCCCAGCATTTT
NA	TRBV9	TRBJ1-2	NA	CASSALSSYGYTF	TGTGCCAGCAGCGCCCTGTCCTCCTATGGCTACACCTTC
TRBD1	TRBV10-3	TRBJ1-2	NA	CAISVGTGGAAGYGYTF	TGTGCCATCAGTGTAGGGACAGGGGGCGCAGCTGGCTATGGCTACACCTTC
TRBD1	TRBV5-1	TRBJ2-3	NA	CASSLAQGADTQYF	TGCGCCAGCAGCTTGGCTCAGGGGGCAGATACGCAGTATTTT
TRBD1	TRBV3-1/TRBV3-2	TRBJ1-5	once	CASSRQGAVQPQHF	TGTGCCAGCAGCCGACAGGGGGCTGTTCAGCCCCAGCATTTT